This is a list of T cell receptor beta chains from one sample in a study of blood T cell repertoires in COVID-19. Measured with immunoSEQ multiplex PCR; TCRdb has only the in-frame clones, and not every one. The table records around 300,000 clones, roughly nine tenths of them present only once. Sequenced material: PBMCs or T cells enriched from blood (not recorded which). The receptors were gathered from a woman aged 18-35 years who had recovered from COVID-19. Both conserved end residues are part of each CDR3. A D gene is named only where the DNA matches it firmly. Where a row states a size, it is once, few, many or the class of an expanded clone; other rows omit it.

cdr3_nt cdr3_aa v_call d_call clone_size j_call
TGCGCCAGCAGTCCCGGGACAGGGGACTTGGTTAATTCACCCCTCCACTTT CASSPGTGDLVNSPLHF TRBV5-1 TRBD1 few TRBJ1-6
TGTGCCAGCAGCCTCGACAGGGGAACACAAGCTTTCTTT CASSLDRGTQAFF TRBV12-3/TRBV12-4 TRBD1 - TRBJ1-1
TGTGCCAGCAGTGGGGGGGCCGGGGCCTCCTACAATGAGCAGTTCTTC CASSGGAGASYNEQFF TRBV28 - - TRBJ2-1
TGCGCCAGCAGCTTTCTAGGACAGCAAGAGACCCAGTACTTC CASSFLGQQETQYF TRBV5-1 - once TRBJ2-5
TGTGCCAGCAAGGAAAGGGGGTTGGGAGAGACCCAGTACTTC CASKERGLGETQYF TRBV2 - - TRBJ2-5
TGTGCCAGAGTGAGCTCCTATAATTCACCCCTCCACTTT CARVSSYNSPLHF TRBV21-1 - - TRBJ1-6
TGCGCCAGCAGCTTCTTACAAATTACAGATGAAGCTTTCTTT CASSFLQITDEAFF TRBV5-1 - - TRBJ1-1
TGTGCCAGCAGCCCCTACAGGGCAACTAATGAAAAACTGTTTTTT CASSPYRATNEKLFF TRBV3-1/TRBV3-2 - - TRBJ1-4
TGCGCCAGCAGCGGGGAGGGAACCGAGGCGAACACTGAAGCTTTCTTT CASSGEGTEANTEAFF TRBV5-1 - - TRBJ1-1
TGTGCCAGCAGCTTGGTAACAGGGGGGGCCTATGGCTACACCTTC CASSLVTGGAYGYTF TRBV5-6 TRBD1 - TRBJ1-2
TGTGCCAGCAGTCGGCAGGGAAGTGAAAAACTGTTTTTT CASSRQGSEKLFF TRBV2 - - TRBJ1-4
TGCGCCAGCAGCTTGGGGGTCGACAGGGGTAAACCATCTGGGGCCAACGTCCTGACTTTC CASSLGVDRGKPSGANVLTF TRBV5-1 TRBD1 - TRBJ2-6
TGTGCCAGCAGTTTCAAGGGGGCCTTCTCTGGAAACACCATATATTTT CASSFKGAFSGNTIYF TRBV28 TRBD1 - TRBJ1-3
TGTGCCACCAGCAGAGTACTGGTATCGACTAGCGGGGGGGATGAGCAGTTCTTC CATSRVLVSTSGGDEQFF TRBV15 TRBD2 - TRBJ2-1
TGTGCCAGCAGCGAGTTAACTAGCGGGGGCGGTGAGCAGTTCTTC CASSELTSGGGEQFF TRBV9 TRBD2 - TRBJ2-1
TGCGCCAGCAGCCTCGACGACAGGGGAACTAACTATGGCTACACCTTC CASSLDDRGTNYGYTF TRBV4-1 TRBD1 - TRBJ1-2
TGTGCCAGTAGTCCGGGACTAGCGGGGGCCTACCCCCTCGAGCAGTACTTC CASSPGLAGAYPLEQYF TRBV19 TRBD2 - TRBJ2-7
TGTGCCAGCAATAGACAGGGTCCTTTTCTTCCGTCTAACTATGGCTACACCTTC CASNRQGPFLPSNYGYTF TRBV6-4 TRBD1 - TRBJ1-2
TGTGCCAGCAGTCACCGGGACAGAGATAATGAAAAACTGTTTTTT CASSHRDRDNEKLFF TRBV28 TRBD1 - TRBJ1-4
TGTGCCAGCAGGGGGACAGGGGGCAGTAGTGGCTACACCTTC CASRGTGGSSGYTF TRBV2 TRBD1 - TRBJ1-2
TGTGCCAGCAGTTACTCGGAGGTCCAAGAGACCCAGTACTTC CASSYSEVQETQYF TRBV6-5 - - TRBJ2-5
TGTGCCAGTAGTGTCTCCGGGACAGTCAGCTCCTACGAGCAGTACTTC CASSVSGTVSSYEQYF TRBV19 TRBD1 - TRBJ2-7
TGTGCCAGCGCCCGGGACAGCTCCTACGAGCAGTACTTC CASARDSSYEQYF TRBV27 TRBD1 - TRBJ2-7
TGTGCCAGCAGCATCCGGACTTTCTATGGCTACACCTTC CASSIRTFYGYTF TRBV5-8 - - TRBJ1-2
TGTGCCAGCAGCCTGACTAGCGGGGCAGAGACCCAGTACTTC CASSLTSGAETQYF TRBV6-5 TRBD2 - TRBJ2-5
TGTGCCAGCAGGACCCTAGATGAGCAGTTCTTC CASRTLDEQFF TRBV3-1/TRBV3-2 - - TRBJ2-1
TGTGCCAGCAGCTTAGTGGGGGCAAAACTGTTTTTT CASSLVGAKLFF TRBV7-2 - - TRBJ1-4
TGTGCCAGCAGAACCACTGCGAACACTGAAGCTTTCTTT CASRTTANTEAFF TRBV6-5 - - TRBJ1-1
TGTGCCAGCAGTTCCGCGGGGGAGCCCCAGAACACCGGGGAGCTGTTTTTT CASSSAGEPQNTGELFF TRBV6-2/TRBV6-3 TRBD2 - TRBJ2-2
TGTGCCACCAGCAGAGGACTAGCTCTTGGCTACAATGAGCAGTTCTTC CATSRGLALGYNEQFF TRBV15 TRBD2 - TRBJ2-1
TGTGCCAGCAGTTCGACGCTAAGCGGGGTCCGCACAGATACGCAGTATTTT CASSSTLSGVRTDTQYF TRBV6-2/TRBV6-3 TRBD2 - TRBJ2-3
TGCGCCAGCAGCTCCCGACAGATCTACGAGCAGTACTTC CASSSRQIYEQYF TRBV5-1 - - TRBJ2-7
TGTGCCAGCAGCCCGGGACAGGCTATGAACACTGAAGCTTTCTTT CASSPGQAMNTEAFF TRBV5-5 TRBD1 - TRBJ1-1
TGTGCCAGTAGTATGTCCACTTATCAGCCCCAGCATTTT CASSMSTYQPQHF TRBV19 - once TRBJ1-5
TGTGCCAGCAGCCAAGTGGGGGGGTCTGGTGACACCGGGGAGCTGTTTTTT CASSQVGGSGDTGELFF TRBV3-1/TRBV3-2 TRBD2 - TRBJ2-2
TGTGCCAGCAGCCAGAGACAGGGGTCCTACAATGAGCAGTTCTTC CASSQRQGSYNEQFF TRBV3-1/TRBV3-2 TRBD1 few TRBJ2-1
TGTGCCAGTAGTATAGGTTCAGGAGGGGGGGAGCATGAGCAGTTCTTC CASSIGSGGGEHEQFF TRBV19 - - TRBJ2-1
TGTGCCAGCAGCTTGGGAGGGATCCTAGACAATGAGCAGTTCTTC CASSLGGILDNEQFF TRBV5-4 - once TRBJ2-1
TGTGCCAGCAGCTTAAGACAGGACTATGGCTACACCTTC CASSLRQDYGYTF TRBV11-2 - - TRBJ1-2
TGTGCCAGCAGCTTAGACGGGACAGGGAAGTACAATGAGCAGTTCTTC CASSLDGTGKYNEQFF TRBV7-6 TRBD1 - TRBJ2-1
TGTGCTAGCAGCTTTTCAGGGGGCGAGGGAGATACGCAGTATTTT CASSFSGGEGDTQYF TRBV7-7 TRBD1 - TRBJ2-3
TGCGCCAGCAGCTTGGTAAGGCAGGGGAGTGAAGCTTTCTTT CASSLVRQGSEAFF TRBV5-1 - - TRBJ1-1
TGTGCCAGCAGCTTGGCTTTTCAGGGAACTGAAGCTTTCTTT CASSLAFQGTEAFF TRBV7-2 - - TRBJ1-1
TGTGCCAGCAGTTTCCTAGCAGGGGGCACAGGCTACACCTTC CASSFLAGGTGYTF TRBV27 TRBD1 - TRBJ1-2
TGTGCCAGCAGCAAAAGGGGTGCTAGGCTCTCCACAGATACGCAGTATTTT CASSKRGARLSTDTQYF TRBV7-9 - - TRBJ2-3
TGTGCCAGCAGCCCCTGGGGGCTAGCGGGGGTCTCTGGGGCCAACGTCCTGACTTTC CASSPWGLAGVSGANVLTF TRBV7-3 TRBD2 - TRBJ2-6
TGTGCCACCAGCAGGCGGGTCCCGGACGATCAGCCCCAGCATTTT CATSRRVPDDQPQHF TRBV15 - few TRBJ1-5
TGTGCCAGCAGTTACTCGACGGGGGGCCCGAAGGCCTACGAGCAGTACTTC CASSYSTGGPKAYEQYF TRBV6-2/TRBV6-3 - - TRBJ2-7
TGCGCCAGCAGCTTGGAACAGGGTCTCGGTGAGCAGTTCTTC CASSLEQGLGEQFF TRBV5-1 - - TRBJ2-1
TGCAGCGTTAGACAGGGTGTTGGCACTGAAGCTTTCTTT CSVRQGVGTEAFF TRBV29-1 TRBD1 - TRBJ1-1
TGCAGCGTTGCCCAACAGCACATGAACACTGAAGCTTTCTTT CSVAQQHMNTEAFF TRBV29-1 - - TRBJ1-1